The clone carrying this TCR beta chain is a singleton in its sample. Its antigen is as yet unknown. A read error may be the cause here, since a much bigger clone is one base away. No conserved phenylalanine or tryptophan is present at the end of the CDR3, so a read error is the likely explanation. The junction had 2 bases not matched to a gene; V was cut back by 2 bases and J by 2 bases. The germline CDR1 and CDR2 sequences are SGHNT and YYREEE (reference sequence). The CDR3 runs to 14 residues. Out of unsorted whole blood came the blood RNA, and germline DNA was extracted as well. The sample originates from a study of tumor-infiltrating lymphocytes in primary liver carcinoma. Findings and caveats of the study: Tumors and blood were compared for top-250-clone fraction, and tumors had the significantly higher value (p = 0.039). Reduced overlap was seen in tumor-adjacent and tumor-blood pairs versus tumor region pairs.

Synthesis of TCR beta cDNA was carried out from approximately 0.55 ug total RNA with a constant-region primer. TCR beta libraries came from three nested multiplex PCR rounds using slightly modified ARM-PCR. Running roughly 10 cycles apiece, the first two PCR rounds relied on TRBV1-TRBV30 forward primers together with a C-beta reverse primer. TCRdb redid the calling of the multiplex PCR reads with MiXCR, one entry per CDR3 protein. The sample contains fewer than 350,000 distinct CDR3 sequences, more than 55% of which appear only once. The TCR sequence derives from a man aged 40-50 years with primary liver carcinoma and hepatitis B virus infection. V is TRBV5-4 and J is TRBJ2-5; TRBD1 agrees at 8 bases. The sequenced material came from peripheral blood. The CDR3 spells CASSFNRGQETQYS. The DNA of the CDR3 is TGTGCCAGCAGCTTTAACAGGGGGCAAGAGACCCAGTACTCC.